These T cell receptor beta chains were read from a single sample in a study of OX40 agonist ivuxolimab in advanced cancers. TCRdb's copy holds only in-frame clones and misses some; the assay was immunoSEQ multiplex PCR. The sample records about 24,000 clones, about 87% being singletons. The source material was CD4+ or CD8+ T cells sorted from blood, sampled in a trial of the OX40 agonist ivuxolimab. Source of these receptors: an adult with an advanced solid tumor such as melanoma, head and neck, liver or kidney cancer. CDR3s include the opening cysteine and the closing phenylalanine or tryptophan. D genes are given only for firm matches. Size is stated for part of the rows, as once, few or many counts, or as a class when the clone is expanded.

len	d_gene	v_gene	abundance	j_gene	CDR3aa	CDR3nt
14	TRBD1	TRBV28	NA	TRBJ1-1	CASSSGQANTEAFF	TGTGCCAGCAGTTCGGGACAGGCGAACACTGAAGCTTTCTTT
15	TRBD1	TRBV25-1	NA	TRBJ1-2	CASSRMTGGSYGYTF	TGTGCCAGCAGCCGCATGACAGGGGGCTCCTATGGCTACACCTTC
16	TRBD2	TRBV11-1	NA	TRBJ2-2	CASSLGTSANTGELFF	TGTGCCAGCAGCTTGGGGACTAGCGCGAACACCGGGGAGCTGTTTTTT
17	TRBD1	TRBV18	NA	TRBJ1-3	CASSPPGTGPSGNTIYF	TGTGCCAGCTCACCACCGGGGACAGGTCCCTCTGGAAACACCATATATTTT
15	NA	TRBV6-1	few	TRBJ2-1	CASSEVGLSYNEQFF	TGTGCCAGCAGTGAAGTTGGGCTCTCCTACAATGAGCAGTTCTTC
17	TRBD2	TRBV28	NA	TRBJ2-7	CASTSITKGRERGEQYF	TGTGCCAGCACCTCTATCACGAAAGGGAGGGAGAGAGGGGAGCAGTACTTC
17	TRBD1	TRBV7-9	NA	TRBJ2-6	CASSHGTGDSGANVLTF	TGTGCCAGCAGCCATGGGACAGGGGACTCTGGGGCCAACGTCCTGACTTTC
12	NA	TRBV18	NA	TRBJ2-5	CASSLAQETQYF	TGTGCCAGCTCACTAGCGCAAGAGACCCAGTACTTC
15	TRBD2	TRBV6-1	NA	TRBJ2-3	CASSELAVSTDTQYF	TGTGCCAGCAGTGAACTAGCGGTTAGCACAGATACGCAGTATTTT
13	NA	TRBV28	once	TRBJ2-7	CASSSAVPYEQYF	TGTGCCAGCAGTTCTGCGGTCCCTTACGAGCAGTACTTC
15	NA	TRBV5-1	NA	TRBJ2-3	CASSFMGGVLDTQYF	TGCGCCAGCAGCTTCATGGGCGGGGTCCTCGATACGCAGTATTTT
15	TRBD2	TRBV6-5	once	TRBJ2-7	CASSPRAGGRYEQYF	TGTGCCAGCAGTCCCCGAGCGGGAGGACGGTACGAGCAGTACTTC
16	NA	TRBV7-3	NA	TRBJ2-6	CASSPRPISGANVLTF	TGTGCCAGCAGCCCTCGACCAATCTCTGGGGCCAACGTCCTGACTTTC
14	NA	TRBV15	NA	TRBJ2-7	CATSRDRASSEQYF	TGTGCCACCAGCAGAGATAGGGCTAGTTCCGAGCAGTACTTC
14	TRBD1	TRBV5-5	NA	TRBJ2-3	CASSPGQVTDTQYF	TGTGCCAGCAGCCCTGGACAGGTCACAGATACGCAGTATTTT
15	TRBD1	TRBV4-1	NA	TRBJ1-2	CASSQNRGPNYGHTF	TGCGCCAGCAGCCAAAACAGGGGGCCCAACTATGGCCACACCTTC
16	NA	TRBV5-6	NA	TRBJ1-1	CASSLGGFRGNTEAFF	TGTGCCAGCAGCTTGGGCGGGTTTAGGGGGAACACTGAAGCTTTCTTT
16	NA	TRBV11-3	NA	TRBJ1-1	CASSYRRGGMNTEAFF	TGTGCCAGCAGCTACAGGCGCGGGGGGATGAACACTGAAGCTTTCTTT
14	NA	TRBV5-4	NA	TRBJ2-1	CASSLGSGYNEQFF	TGTGCCAGCAGCTTGGGTAGCGGATACAATGAGCAGTTCTTC
14	TRBD1	TRBV7-2	NA	TRBJ2-5	CASSPGQRQETQYF	TGTGCCAGCAGCCCGGGACAGCGCCAAGAGACCCAGTACTTC
17	NA	TRBV7-8	NA	TRBJ1-5	CASSLVVAQYSNQPQHF	TGTGCCAGCAGCTTGGTTGTAGCCCAATATAGCAATCAGCCCCAGCATTTT
13	NA	TRBV29-1	NA	TRBJ1-1	CSVVTPGVAEAFF	TGCAGCGTTGTTACCCCCGGGGTGGCTGAAGCTTTCTTT
13	NA	TRBV19	NA	TRBJ1-5	CASSQREAQPQHF	TGTGCCAGTAGTCAGAGGGAGGCTCAGCCCCAGCATTTT
13	NA	TRBV7-3	NA	TRBJ2-7	CASSARGDYEQYF	TGTGCCAGCAGCGCGCGGGGCGATTACGAGCAGTACTTC
14	NA	TRBV9	NA	TRBJ2-5	CASSRGGQQETQYF	TGTGCCAGCAGCAGAGGGGGACAACAAGAGACCCAGTACTTC
13	NA	TRBV19	NA	TRBJ2-7	CASSVPWAYEQYF	TGTGCCAGTAGCGTTCCCTGGGCCTACGAGCAGTACTTC
16	TRBD2	TRBV4-1	NA	TRBJ2-3	CASSRTLAGGTDTQYF	TGCGCCAGCAGCCGGACACTAGCGGGAGGCACAGATACGCAGTATTTT
17	NA	TRBV28	NA	TRBJ2-6	CASSAHAPRAGANVLTF	TGTGCCAGCAGTGCGCACGCGCCTAGGGCTGGGGCCAACGTCCTGACTTTC
13	NA	TRBV30	NA	TRBJ2-1	CAWSVTSYNEQFF	TGTGCCTGGAGTGTAACTAGCTACAATGAGCAGTTCTTC
15	NA	TRBV9	NA	TRBJ2-1	CASTLYEHGDNEQFF	TGTGCCAGCACCCTCTATGAGCATGGCGACAATGAGCAGTTCTTC
13	TRBD1	TRBV19	NA	TRBJ1-5	CASNDRGNQPQHF	TGTGCCAGTAATGACAGGGGCAATCAGCCCCAGCATTTT
13	NA	TRBV6-1	NA	TRBJ1-5	CASSGQNNQPQHF	TGTGCCAGCAGTGGACAGAACAATCAGCCCCAGCATTTT
16	NA	TRBV10-1	once	TRBJ2-1	CASSDYQARDYNEQFF	TGCGCCAGCAGTGATTATCAAGCGAGAGACTACAATGAGCAGTTCTTC
14	TRBD1	TRBV7-9	once	TRBJ1-3	CASSSTGEGNTIYF	TGTGCCAGCAGCTCAACAGGGGAGGGAAACACCATATATTTT
14	NA	TRBV10-2	medium-sized	TRBJ1-5	CASSDWISNQPQHF	TGCGCCAGCAGTGACTGGATAAGCAATCAGCCCCAGCATTTT
17	NA	TRBV18	once	TRBJ2-7	CASSPPSAGPFSYEQYF	TGTGCCAGCTCACCACCCTCGGCAGGGCCGTTCTCCTACGAGCAGTACTTC
14	NA	TRBV7-9	NA	TRBJ2-7	CASSLSGGRDEQYF	TGTGCCAGCAGCTTAAGTGGGGGTAGAGACGAGCAGTACTTC
14	NA	TRBV6-1	NA	TRBJ1-3	CAGKQGPSGNTIYF	TGTGCCGGGAAGCAAGGGCCCTCTGGAAACACCATATATTTT
12	NA	TRBV19	NA	TRBJ2-1	CASSIYWDGQFF	TGTGCCAGTAGTATTTACTGGGATGGGCAGTTCTTC
14	NA	TRBV30	NA	TRBJ2-7	CAWREGGRSYEQYF	TGTGCCTGGAGGGAGGGGGGACGGAGCTACGAGCAGTACTTC
21	TRBD1	TRBV12-5	NA	TRBJ2-7	CASGLVLPLTRDRGYGYEQYF	TGTGCTAGTGGTTTGGTGCTCCCCCTAACCCGGGACAGGGGTTACGGCTACGAGCAGTACTTC
11	NA	TRBV28	NA	TRBJ2-7	CASYGFQEQYF	TGTGCCAGCTACGGGTTCCAGGAGCAGTACTTC
14	TRBD2	TRBV5-1	NA	TRBJ2-3	CASSFGTTTDTQYF	TGCGCCAGCAGCTTCGGGACTACCACAGATACGCAGTATTTT
15	TRBD2	TRBV5-4	NA	TRBJ2-1	CASSLTSGTHNEQFF	TGTGCCAGCAGCTTGACTAGCGGGACACACAATGAGCAGTTCTTC
13	NA	TRBV11-2	NA	TRBJ1-3	CASSQRVLDPLYF	TGTGCCAGCAGCCAAAGGGTCCTGGACCCCTTATATTTT
15	TRBD1	TRBV5-5	NA	TRBJ2-7	CASCVLGQGGYEQYF	TGTGCCAGCTGCGTGCTAGGACAGGGGGGGTACGAGCAGTACTTC
12	NA	TRBV10-3	NA	TRBJ1-5	CAISERNQPQHF	TGTGCCATCAGTGAGAGAAATCAGCCCCAGCATTTT
15	NA	TRBV18	NA	TRBJ2-7	CASSPDSRLGYEQYF	TGTGCCAGCTCACCTGACAGCCGACTGGGCTACGAGCAGTACTTC
12	TRBD1	TRBV6-1	NA	TRBJ2-5	CASGQGIGTQYF	TGTGCCAGCGGACAGGGTATAGGGACCCAGTACTTC